This TCR beta chain stems from a study of low-dose radiotherapy and immunotherapy resistance in tumors. It was with a constant-region primer and a V-primer adapter that TCRs were amplified over around 18 PCR cycles. TCRdb processed the reads anew with MiXCR; each CDR3 protein has one entry. The sample records around 57,000 distinct CDR3 sequences, roughly 31% being singletons. Time point reported: after trial treatment. Treatment reported: LDRT plus nivolumab, ipilimumab, low-dose cyclophosphamide and aspirin (RACIN trial). CDR1 is SGHRS and CDR2 is YFSETQ in the germline V gene. The length of the CDR3 is 16 residues. The J segment lost 3 bases and the V segment lost 0 bases, leaving 5 bases of the junction unmatched.

This sequence originates from a male donor with rectosigmoid adenocarcinoma. The sample consisted of PBMCs, taken after low-dose radiotherapy plus immunotherapy. This chain joins TRBV5-1 and TRBJ1-3, with 8 bases identical to TRBD1. The CDR3 coding sequence is TGCGCCAGCAGCTTGGCCCCAGGGGGCGGTGGAAACACCATATATTTT. It encodes CASSLAPGGGGNTIYF.